This T cell receptor (beta chain) was identified during a study of OX40 agonist ivuxolimab in advanced cancers. In the study overall: Patients received ivuxolimab, an intravenous treatment, every 2 weeks at 0.01 to 10 mg/kg. Males comprised 82.7% of the group, whose mean age was approximately 62 years (range 23 to 79).

Repertoires were generated with immunoSEQ multiplex PCR, while TCRdb's copy carries only in-frame clones and drops some. The sample carries about 64,000 clones, approximately 90% recorded once. Losses at the gene ends were 1 base for V and 7 bases for J; bases not matched to a gene: 6. CDR1 is SGHDN, CDR2 FVKESK, per germline. The CDR3 covers 14 residues. The sample consisted of CD4+ or CD8+ T cells sorted from blood, taken in a trial of the OX40 agonist ivuxolimab. The chain has TRBV14 and TRBJ2-5; 7 positions agree with TRBD2. The sequence was obtained from an adult with an advanced solid tumor such as melanoma, head and neck, liver or kidney cancer. The CDR3 nucleotides read TGTGCCAGCAGCCAAGCAGGGACTACAGGGACCCAGTACTTC. This sequence encodes CASSQAGTTGTQYF.